The next 16 T cell receptor beta chains were all read from a single sample in a study of blood T cell repertoires in COVID-19. The data were produced by immunoSEQ multiplex PCR, yet TCRdb's version contains in-frame clones alone and is incomplete. This sample yields 150,000 to 200,000 clones, of which around nine tenths are seen a single time; approximately 0.88% belongs to the top ten. Source material: peripheral blood. The receptors originated from a young woman who had recovered from COVID-19.

The chain recombines TRBV7-9 with TRBJ2-7, with D possibly TRBD2 on 5 matching bases. Trimming took 10 bases from V and 2 from J, leaving 12 bases between them. This CDR3 has 12 amino acids. Germline lookup yields CDR1 SEHNR and CDR2 FQNEAQ (reference sequence). CDR3 region: CATEVFAYEQYF. The CDR3 DNA reads as TGTGCCACGGAGGTATTCGCCTACGAGCAGTACTTC. Complete variable domain (other parts from reference TRBV7-9 and TRBJ2-7): DTGVSQNPRHKITKRGQNVTFRCDPISEHNRLYWYRQTLGQGPEFLTYFQNEAQLEKSRLLSDRFSAERPKGSFSTLEIQRTEQGDSAMYLCATEVFAYEQYFGPGTRLTVT.

Concerning this clone: The same CDR3 is also encoded by other DNA sequences in this sample. The chain has TRBV27 and TRBJ1-6; 7 bases are shared with TRBD1. V was clipped by 5 bases and J by 4 bases; unmatched bases: 11. This CDR3 is built from 17 residues. Germline V CDR1 and CDR2: MNHEY, SMNVEV (reference sequence). The CDR3: CASSPVYGTAYNSPLHF. The CDR3 coding sequence is TGTGCCAGCAGTCCGGTTTACGGGACAGCATATAATTCACCCCTCCACTTT.

The genes are TRBV10-3 and TRBJ2-1; 8 bases align to TRBD2. V lost 8 bases, J lost 1 base, and 4 bases stayed unmatched. The germline V gene has CDR1 ENHRY and CDR2 SYGVKD. CDR3 length: 14 amino acids. The CDR3, as DNA: TGTGCCATCGACCCGGGGGGGTCCTACAATGAGCAGTTCTTC. This gives the protein CAIDPGGSYNEQFF.

The CDR3 DNA sequence: TGTGCCAGCAGCTTCGGACTAGCGGCTCCCACAGATACGCAGTATTTT. Its protein is CASSFGLAAPTDTQYF. The genes are TRBV3-1 (or the pseudogene TRBV3-2) and TRBJ2-3; 10 bases align to TRBD2. The CDR3 is 16 amino acids. The J segment lost 2 bases and the V segment lost 5 bases, leaving 7 bases of the junction unmatched. From germline, CDR1 is LGHDT and CDR2 YNNKEL (reference sequence).

V is TRBV7-2 and J is TRBJ1-4; a possible D gene is TRBD1 (5 bases). The CDR3 runs to 14 residues. V was cut by 3 bases and J by 8 bases, with 13 bases left in between. CDR1 is SGHTA, CDR2 FQGNSA, per germline. Here the CDR3 DNA reads TGTGCCAGCAGCTTTTCACCCAAGGGGGAAAAACTGTTTTTT. Protein sequence: CASSFSPKGEKLFF.

This chain joins TRBV29-1 and TRBJ1-4, with 9 bases aligning to TRBD1. This CDR3 has 14 residues. Germline trimming cut 4 bases from V and 4 bases from J; bases unmatched to any gene: 4. Germline V gives CDR1 SQVTM, CDR2 ANQGSEA. The CDR3 reads CSVGDRGFNEKLFF. DNA for the CDR3: TGCAGCGTTGGAGACAGGGGGTTTAATGAAAAACTGTTTTTT.

This clone showed up just once. This chain uses TRBV7-2 with TRBJ2-2; D is possibly TRBD1 (6 bases). The CDR3 runs 15 residues. The V end lost 7 bases, the J end lost 4 bases, and 16 bases lay between the germline ends. Germline assignment: CDR1 SGHTA and CDR2 FQGNSA. The CDR3 is CASIGPDRTTGELFF. The CDR3 nucleotides read TGTGCCAGCATAGGGCCGGACAGAACCACCGGGGAGCTGTTTTTT.

V is TRBV4-3 and J is TRBJ2-5; 12 nucleotides align to TRBD2. This CDR3 has 17 residues. CDR1 LGHNA and CDR2 YSLEER come from the germline V gene. Germline trimming cut 0 bases from V and 5 bases from J; bases unmatched to any gene: 7. The CDR3 DNA sequence: TGCGCCAGCAGCCAAGATTTACTAGCGGGGGGCGGGGAGACCCAGTACTTC. This codes for CASSQDLLAGGGETQYF.

The gene calls are TRBV7-3 and TRBJ1-2; D gene uncertain. The CDR3 loop spans 13 amino acids. Germline loops: CDR1 SGHTA, CDR2 FQGTGA. Trimming pared 5 bases from V and 1 base from J, leaving 8 bases between. The DNA of the CDR3 is TGTGCCAGCAGCCTCGACATTAACTATGGCTACACCTTC. Amino acid sequence: CASSLDINYGYTF.

The V gene is TRBV10-3, the J gene TRBJ1-1, with D tentatively TRBD1 (6 bases). CDR3 size: 13 residues. V was clipped by 11 bases and J by 3 bases, with 16 bases between them. Germline loops: CDR1 ENHRY, CDR2 SYGVKD. DNA for the CDR3: TGTGCCGTAGGAGGGGGGGCGCACACTGAAGCTTTCTTT. This translates into CAVGGGAHTEAFF.

The chain uses TRBV6-5 and TRBJ2-7; D may be TRBD2 (6 bases). The germline V and J ends were trimmed by 4 bases and 0 bases, with 16 bases remaining between them. This CDR3 has 16 residues. Looked up from germline, CDR1 is MNHEY and CDR2 is SVGAGI. The CDR3 is CASSSPRGRNSYEQYF. The DNA for the CDR3 is TGTGCCAGCAGTTCTCCTCGGGGGAGGAACTCCTACGAGCAGTACTTC.

The J gene is TRBJ2-1, the V gene TRBV19, with TRBD2 matching 10 bases. The CDR3 totals 15 residues. Losses at the gene ends were 3 bases for V and 7 bases for J; bases not matched to a gene: 6. Germline lookup yields CDR1 LNHDA and CDR2 SQIVND (reference sequence). The CDR3 region is CASSIRTSGTNEQFF. The DNA of the CDR3 is TGTGCCAGTAGTATCAGGACTAGCGGAACTAATGAGCAGTTCTTC.

The chain carries TRBV28 and TRBJ1-5, with TRBD1 matching over 7 bases. V gave up 6 bases and J gave up 3 bases; unmatched junction bases: 8. This CDR3 is built from 15 residues. CDR1 and CDR2 (germline): MDHEN, SYDVKM. This CDR3 is CASSHLDRDNQPQHF. The CDR3 DNA reads as TGTGCCAGCAGCCACTTAGACAGGGACAATCAGCCCCAGCATTTT.

V gene TRBV30 combines with J gene TRBJ2-1; 8 bases are a match to TRBD2. V was clipped by 0 bases and J by 8 bases; unmatched bases: 6. The CDR3 is made up of 14 amino acids. Looked up from germline, CDR1 is GTSNPN and CDR2 is SVGIG (reference sequence). DNA of the CDR3: TGTGCCTGGAGTGTAGGAGCGGGAGAGGATGAGCAGTTCTTC. It specifies CAWSVGAGEDEQFF.

CDR3 DNA sequence: TGTGCCAGCAGCGACCGACAACGGGGGGGCTACACCTTC. Protein: CASSDRQRGGYTF. The chain recombines TRBV9 with TRBJ1-2, with D perhaps matching TRBD1 (5 bases). CDR1 is SGDLS and CDR2 is YYNGEE in the germline V gene. This CDR3 is 13 amino acids long. Trimming stripped 3 bases from V and 8 bases from J, with 14 bases between.

CDR3 protein: CASSSLAEGGETQYF. In DNA form, the CDR3 reads TGTGCCAGCAGTTCGCTAGCGGAGGGGGGGGAGACCCAGTACTTC. V gene TRBV6-6 combines with J gene TRBJ2-5; the D gene is possibly TRBD2 (7 bases). Germline CDR1 MNHNY, CDR2 SVGAGI (reference sequence). Trimming cost V 4 bases and J 5 bases, with 17 bases left between them. This CDR3 region has 15 residues.